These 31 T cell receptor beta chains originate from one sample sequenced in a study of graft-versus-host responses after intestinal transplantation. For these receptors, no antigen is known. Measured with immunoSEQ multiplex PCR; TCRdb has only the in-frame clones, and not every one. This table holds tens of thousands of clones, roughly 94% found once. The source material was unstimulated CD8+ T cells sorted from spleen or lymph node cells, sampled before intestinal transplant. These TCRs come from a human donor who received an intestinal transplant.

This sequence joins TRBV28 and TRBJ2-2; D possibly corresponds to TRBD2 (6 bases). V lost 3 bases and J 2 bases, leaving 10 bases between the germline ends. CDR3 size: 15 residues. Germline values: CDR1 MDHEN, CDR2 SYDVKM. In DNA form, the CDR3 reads TGTGCCAGCAGTTTTGACGGGAGCAACACCGGGGAGCTGTTTTTT. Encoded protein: CASSFDGSNTGELFF.

The CDR3, as DNA: TGTGCCAGCAGCGTAGCAGGGGAAACCTACGAGCAGTACTTC. Its translation: CASSVAGETYEQYF. The chain couples TRBV9 to TRBJ2-7; D is perhaps TRBD1 (6 bases). CDR1 and CDR2 (germline): SGDLS, YYNGEE. The CDR3 extends over 14 amino acids. V shed 0 bases and J shed 2 bases, with 9 bases lying between them.

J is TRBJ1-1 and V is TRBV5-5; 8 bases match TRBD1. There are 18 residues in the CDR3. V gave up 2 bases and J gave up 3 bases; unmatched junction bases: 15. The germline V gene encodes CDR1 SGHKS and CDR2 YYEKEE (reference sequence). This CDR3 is CASSFLREQGVTYTEAFF. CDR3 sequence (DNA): TGTGCCAGCAGCTTTCTAAGGGAACAGGGGGTTACTTACACTGAAGCTTTCTTT.

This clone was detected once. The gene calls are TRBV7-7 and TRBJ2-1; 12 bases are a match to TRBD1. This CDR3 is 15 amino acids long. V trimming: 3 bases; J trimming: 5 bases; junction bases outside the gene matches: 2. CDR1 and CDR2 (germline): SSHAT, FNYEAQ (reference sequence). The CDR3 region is CASSLGQGANNEQFF. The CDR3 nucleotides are TGTGCCAGCAGCTTGGGACAGGGGGCAAACAATGAGCAGTTCTTC.

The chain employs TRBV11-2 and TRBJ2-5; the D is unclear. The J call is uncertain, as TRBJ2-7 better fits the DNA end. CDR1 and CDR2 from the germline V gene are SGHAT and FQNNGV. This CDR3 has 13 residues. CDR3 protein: CASSLEPHYEQYF. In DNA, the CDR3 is TGTGCCAGCAGCTTAGAGCCACACTACGAGCAGTACTTC.

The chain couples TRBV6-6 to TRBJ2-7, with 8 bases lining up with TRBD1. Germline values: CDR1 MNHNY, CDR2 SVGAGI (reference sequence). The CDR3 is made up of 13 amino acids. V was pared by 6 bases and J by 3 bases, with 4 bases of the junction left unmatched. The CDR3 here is CASRDRALYEQYF. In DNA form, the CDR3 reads TGTGCCAGCAGGGACAGGGCCCTCTACGAGCAGTACTTC.

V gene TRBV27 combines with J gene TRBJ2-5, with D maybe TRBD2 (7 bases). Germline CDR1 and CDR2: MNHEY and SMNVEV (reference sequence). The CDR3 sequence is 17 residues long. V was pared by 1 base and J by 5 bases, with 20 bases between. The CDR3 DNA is TGTGCCAGCAGTTTATACGGCACGAGGGGGGGAACGGAGACCCAGTACTTC. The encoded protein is CASSLYGTRGGTETQYF.

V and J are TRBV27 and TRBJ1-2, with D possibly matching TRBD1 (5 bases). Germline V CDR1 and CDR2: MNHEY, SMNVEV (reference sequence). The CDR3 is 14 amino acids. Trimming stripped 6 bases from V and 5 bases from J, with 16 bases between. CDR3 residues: CASRTGTLTYGYTF. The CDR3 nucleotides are TGTGCCAGCAGGACGGGGACCCTGACATATGGCTACACCTTC.

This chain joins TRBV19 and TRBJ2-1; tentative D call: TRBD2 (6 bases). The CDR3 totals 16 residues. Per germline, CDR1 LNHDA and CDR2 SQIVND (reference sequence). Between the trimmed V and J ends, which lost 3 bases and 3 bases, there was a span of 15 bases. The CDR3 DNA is TGTGCCAGTAGTATGGAGGCGAGCGGGTTCTACAATGAGCAGTTCTTC. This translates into CASSMEASGFYNEQFF.

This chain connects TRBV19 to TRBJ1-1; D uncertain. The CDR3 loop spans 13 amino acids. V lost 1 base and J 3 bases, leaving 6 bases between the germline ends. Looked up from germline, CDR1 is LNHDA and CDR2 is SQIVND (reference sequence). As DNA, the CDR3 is TGTGCCAGTAGTATAGGGGTTTACACTGAAGCTTTCTTT. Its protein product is CASSIGVYTEAFF.

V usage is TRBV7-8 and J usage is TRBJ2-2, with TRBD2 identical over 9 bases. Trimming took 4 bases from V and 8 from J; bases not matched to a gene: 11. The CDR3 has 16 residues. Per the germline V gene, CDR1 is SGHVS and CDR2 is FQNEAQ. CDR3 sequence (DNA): TGTGCCAGCAGCTCCTTAGCGGGAGTGGGATTGGGGGAGCTGTTTTTT. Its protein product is CASSSLAGVGLGELFF.

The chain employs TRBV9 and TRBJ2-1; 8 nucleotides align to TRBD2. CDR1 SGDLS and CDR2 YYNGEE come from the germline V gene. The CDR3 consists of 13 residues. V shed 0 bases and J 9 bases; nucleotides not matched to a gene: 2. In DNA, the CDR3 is TGTGCCAGCAGCGTAGAAGGACTAGCTGAGCAGTTCTTC. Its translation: CASSVEGLAEQFF.

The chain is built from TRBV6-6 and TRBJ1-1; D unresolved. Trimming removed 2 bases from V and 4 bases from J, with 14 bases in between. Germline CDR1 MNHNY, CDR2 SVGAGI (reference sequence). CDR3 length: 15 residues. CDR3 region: CASSYDPGYGTEAFF. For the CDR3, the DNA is TGTGCCAGCAGTTACGATCCGGGGTATGGCACTGAAGCTTTCTTT.

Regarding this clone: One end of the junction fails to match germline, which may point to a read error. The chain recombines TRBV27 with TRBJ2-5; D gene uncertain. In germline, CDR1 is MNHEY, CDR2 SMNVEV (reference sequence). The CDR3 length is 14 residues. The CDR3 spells CAGSPNGPQETQYF. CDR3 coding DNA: TGTGCCGGCAGCCCTAATGGTCCGCAAGAGACCCAGTACTTC.

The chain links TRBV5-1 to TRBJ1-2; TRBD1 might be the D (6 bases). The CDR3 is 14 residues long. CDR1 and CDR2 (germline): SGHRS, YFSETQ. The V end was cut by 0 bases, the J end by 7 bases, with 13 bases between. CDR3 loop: CASSLDIRGSGYTF. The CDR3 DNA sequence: TGCGCCAGCAGCTTGGACATCAGGGGATCTGGCTACACCTTC. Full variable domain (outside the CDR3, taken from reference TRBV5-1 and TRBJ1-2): KAGVTQTPRYLIKTRGQQVTLSCSPISGHRSVSWYQQTPGQGLQFLFEYFSETQRNKGNFPGRFSGRQFSNSRSEMNVSTLELGDSALYLCASSLDIRGSGYTFGSGTRLTVV.

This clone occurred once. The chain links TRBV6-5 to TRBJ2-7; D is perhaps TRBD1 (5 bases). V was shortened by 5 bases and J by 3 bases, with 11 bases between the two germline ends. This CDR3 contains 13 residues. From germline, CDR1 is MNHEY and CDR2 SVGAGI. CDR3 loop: CASSAQGNYEQYF. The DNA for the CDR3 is TGTGCCAGCAGTGCGCAGGGTAACTACGAGCAGTACTTC.

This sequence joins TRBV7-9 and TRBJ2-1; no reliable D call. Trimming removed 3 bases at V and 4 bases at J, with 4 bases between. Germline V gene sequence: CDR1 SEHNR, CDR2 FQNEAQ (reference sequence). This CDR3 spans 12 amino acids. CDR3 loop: CASSFLYNEQFF. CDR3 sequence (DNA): TGTGCCAGCAGCTTCTTGTACAATGAGCAGTTCTTC.

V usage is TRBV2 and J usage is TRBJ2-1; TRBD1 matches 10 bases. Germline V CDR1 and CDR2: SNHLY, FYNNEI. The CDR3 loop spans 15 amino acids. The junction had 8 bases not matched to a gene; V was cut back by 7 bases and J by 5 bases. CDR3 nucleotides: TGTGCCAGCACCTCGACAGGGGGCAACGACAATGAGCAGTTCTTC. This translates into CASTSTGGNDNEQFF.

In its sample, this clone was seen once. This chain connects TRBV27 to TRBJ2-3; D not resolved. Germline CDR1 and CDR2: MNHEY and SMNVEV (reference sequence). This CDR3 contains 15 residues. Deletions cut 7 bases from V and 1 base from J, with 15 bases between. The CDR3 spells CASTYQSEGTDTQYF. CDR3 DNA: TGTGCCAGCACATACCAATCCGAAGGCACAGATACGCAGTATTTT.

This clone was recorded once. The CDR3 here is CASSYRVADIYNEQFF. In DNA, the CDR3 is TGTGCCAGCAGTTACCGGGTAGCGGACATATACAATGAGCAGTTCTTC. The chain carries TRBV6-5 and TRBJ2-1, with D perhaps matching TRBD2 (6 bases). The CDR3 contains 16 residues. Germline V gene data show CDR1 as MNHEY and CDR2 as SVGAGI. The V and J ends lost 2 bases and 4 bases respectively, with 15 bases between them.

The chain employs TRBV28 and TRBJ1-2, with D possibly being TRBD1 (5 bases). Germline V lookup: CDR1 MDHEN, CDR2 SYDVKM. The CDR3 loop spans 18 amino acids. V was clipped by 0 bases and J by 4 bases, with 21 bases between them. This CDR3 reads CASSLWFTRQGLSYGYTF. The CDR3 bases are TGTGCCAGCAGTTTATGGTTCACCAGGCAGGGACTTTCCTATGGCTACACCTTC.

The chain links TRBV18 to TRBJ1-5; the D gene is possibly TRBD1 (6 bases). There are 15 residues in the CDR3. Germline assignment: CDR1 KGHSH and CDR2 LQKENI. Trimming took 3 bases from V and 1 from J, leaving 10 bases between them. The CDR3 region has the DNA TGTGCCAGCTCACCCACAGGGAGAAGCAATCAGCCCCAGCATTTT. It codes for CASSPTGRSNQPQHF.

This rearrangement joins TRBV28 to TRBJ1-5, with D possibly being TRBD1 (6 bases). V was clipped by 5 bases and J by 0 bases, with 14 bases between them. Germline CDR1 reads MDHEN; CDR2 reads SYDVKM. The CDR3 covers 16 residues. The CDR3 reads CASSMGAVYSNQPQHF. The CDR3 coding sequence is TGTGCCAGCAGTATGGGGGCGGTCTATAGCAATCAGCCCCAGCATTTT.

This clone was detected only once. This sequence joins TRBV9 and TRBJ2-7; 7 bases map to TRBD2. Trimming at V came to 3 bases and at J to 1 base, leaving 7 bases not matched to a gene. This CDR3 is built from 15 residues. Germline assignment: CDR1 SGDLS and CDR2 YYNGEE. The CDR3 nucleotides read TGTGCCAGCAGCGCGAGCGGGGACCCTTCCTACGAGCAGTACTTC. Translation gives CASSASGDPSYEQYF. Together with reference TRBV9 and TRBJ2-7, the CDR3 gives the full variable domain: DSGVTQTPKHLITATGQRVTLRCSPRSGDLSVYWYQQSLDQGLQFLIQYYNGEERAKGNILERFSAQQFPDLHSELNLSSLELGDSALYFCASSASGDPSYEQYFGPGTRLTVT.

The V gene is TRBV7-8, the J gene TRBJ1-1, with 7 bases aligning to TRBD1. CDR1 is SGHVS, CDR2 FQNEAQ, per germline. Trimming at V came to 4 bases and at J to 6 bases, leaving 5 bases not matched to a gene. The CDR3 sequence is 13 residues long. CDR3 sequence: CASSSGGGPEAFF. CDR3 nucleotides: TGTGCCAGCAGCTCAGGGGGGGGGCCTGAAGCTTTCTTT.

CDR3 DNA sequence: TGTGCCAGCAGCCTCGGACAGGGGCAGCCCCAGCATTTT. This sequence encodes CASSLGQGQPQHF. V usage is TRBV6-5 and J usage is TRBJ1-5; TRBD1 aligns across 9 bases. CDR1 is MNHEY, CDR2 SVGAGI, per germline. The V and J ends lost 6 bases and 7 bases, in that order; junction bases with no gene match: 4. The CDR3 contains 13 residues.

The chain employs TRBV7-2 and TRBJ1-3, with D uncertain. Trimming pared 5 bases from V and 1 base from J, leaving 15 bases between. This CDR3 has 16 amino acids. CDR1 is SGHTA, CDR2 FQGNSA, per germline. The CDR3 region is CASSPVHSLSGNTIYF. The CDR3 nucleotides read TGTGCCAGCAGCCCAGTTCACAGTCTTTCTGGAAACACCATATATTTT.

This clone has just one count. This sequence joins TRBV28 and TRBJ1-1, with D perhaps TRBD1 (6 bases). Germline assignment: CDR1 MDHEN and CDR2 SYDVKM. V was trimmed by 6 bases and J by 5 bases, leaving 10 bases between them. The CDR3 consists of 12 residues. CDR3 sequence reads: CASSRTGTEAFF. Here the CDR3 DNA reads TGTGCCAGCAGCAGAACAGGGACTGAAGCTTTCTTT.

In nucleotides, the CDR3 is TGTGCCAGCAGCGGGACAGGGGGCGTTAAGAATTCCTATGGCTACACCTTC. Its translation is CASSGTGGVKNSYGYTF. This rearrangement joins TRBV21-1 to TRBJ1-2; TRBD1, as called in the table, went unchecked against the DNA. TRBV21-1 is designated a pseudogene. The CDR3 is made up of 17 amino acids.

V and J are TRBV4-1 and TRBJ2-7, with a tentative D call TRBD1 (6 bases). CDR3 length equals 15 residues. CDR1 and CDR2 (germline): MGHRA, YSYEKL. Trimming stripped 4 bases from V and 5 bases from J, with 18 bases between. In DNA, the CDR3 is TGCGCCAGCAGCCCCGGCGGCAGGGGCTTCGACGAGCAGTACTTC. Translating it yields CASSPGGRGFDEQYF.

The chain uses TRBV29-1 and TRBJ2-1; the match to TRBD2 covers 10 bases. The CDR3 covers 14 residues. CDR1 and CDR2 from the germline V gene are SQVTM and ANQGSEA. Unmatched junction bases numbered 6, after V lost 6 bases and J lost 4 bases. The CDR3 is CSVYKAGGYNEQFF. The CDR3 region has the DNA TGCAGCGTCTACAAAGCGGGAGGGTACAATGAGCAGTTCTTC.